The source of this T cell receptor beta chain is a study of OX40 agonist ivuxolimab in advanced cancers. On the study more broadly: Patients received ivuxolimab, an agonistic anti-OX40 (CD134) antibody.

The CDR3 contains 14 residues. From germline, CDR1 is SNHLY and CDR2 FYNNEI. The V end lost 8 bases, the J end lost 3 bases, and 17 bases lay between the germline ends. This clone has just one count. The assay was immunoSEQ multiplex PCR, and TCRdb's table has in-frame clones only and misses some. The table includes some 110,000 clones, approximately 92% detected once. The V gene is TRBV2, the J gene TRBJ2-7, with D tentatively TRBD2 (6 bases). The sequence derives from an adult with an advanced solid tumor such as melanoma, head and neck, liver or kidney cancer. Specimen: CD4+ or CD8+ T cells sorted from blood, collected in a trial of the OX40 agonist ivuxolimab. CDR3 nucleotide sequence: TGTGCCAGCTTTCAGTCGGGACTCGACTACGAGCAGTACTTC. Its translation: CASFQSGLDYEQYF.